These 8 T cell receptor beta chains share one sample of origin, sequenced in a study of T cell responses to AZD1222 COVID-19 vaccine. The protocol was immunoSEQ multiplex PCR, while the TCRdb copy is restricted to in-frame clones and leaves out a portion. This table has about 94,000 clones, 85% appearing once. Here the sequenced sample was peripheral blood, taken 28 days after the second AZD1222 dose. These receptors were obtained from an adult who received the AZD1222 COVID-19 vaccine.

This chain links TRBV6-6 with TRBJ2-5; D remains ambiguous. In germline, CDR1 is MNHNY, CDR2 SVGAGI (reference sequence). The CDR3 sequence is 11 residues long. Trimming took off 10 bases at V and 4 bases at J, with 10 bases between the two ends. The CDR3 here is CATYSRETQYF. In nucleotides, the CDR3 is TGTGCCACCTATTCCCGAGAGACCCAGTACTTC.

The chain joins TRBV5-1 to TRBJ1-5, with 12 bases that match TRBD1. CDR1 SGHRS and CDR2 YFSETQ come from the germline V gene. Trimming removed 3 bases from V and 0 bases from J; junction bases left unmatched: 16. CDR3 length: 21 residues. CDR3 protein: CASSSETRDRGPRDSNQPQHF. The CDR3 nucleotides read TGCGCCAGCAGCTCCGAAACTAGGGACAGGGGGCCGAGGGATAGCAATCAGCCCCAGCATTTT.

This clone was observed a few times. V and J are TRBV12-3 or TRBV12-4 and TRBJ2-7; D is perhaps TRBD1 (5 bases). This CDR3 is built from 12 residues. The V end was cut by 5 bases, the J end by 6 bases, with 11 bases between. The CDR3 sequence: CASSLRTTEQYF. DNA for the CDR3: TGTGCCAGCAGTCTAAGGACAACCGAGCAGTACTTC.

V gene TRBV12-5 combines with J gene TRBJ1-5; D ambiguous. The V gene's germline CDR1 is LGHNT and CDR2 FRNRAP. The CDR3 is 13 residues long. Trimming took off 1 base at V and 4 bases at J, with 5 bases between the two ends. This CDR3 reads CASGLGRNQPQHF. The DNA for the CDR3 is TGTGCTAGTGGTTTGGGACGTAATCAGCCCCAGCATTTT.

As DNA, the CDR3 is TGCGCCAGCAGTGAGTTTGGTAGCGGGGACTTCACAGATACGCAGTATTTT. It yields the protein CASSEFGSGDFTDTQYF. The chain employs TRBV10-2 and TRBJ2-3, with 8 nucleotides matching TRBD2. From germline, CDR1 is WSHSY and CDR2 SAAADI. This CDR3 has 17 amino acids. The V gene end was trimmed by 1 base and the J gene end by 2 bases; junction bases not matched to a gene: 8.

This chain joins TRBV4-1 and TRBJ1-1, with a tentative D call TRBD1 (6 bases). This CDR3 has 14 residues. V lost 4 bases and J lost 0, with 9 bases in between. Looked up from germline, CDR1 is MGHRA and CDR2 is YSYEKL. The CDR3 sequence is CASSPDRLNTEAFF. DNA for the CDR3: TGCGCCAGCAGCCCGGACAGACTGAACACTGAAGCTTTCTTT.

J is TRBJ2-5 and V is TRBV12-3 or TRBV12-4; D is unresolved. V was pared by 3 bases and J by 7 bases, with 12 bases between. This CDR3 is built from 13 residues. In nucleotides, the CDR3 is TGTGCCAGCAGTTTGGGCCTAAAAGGGACCCAGTACTTC. Encoded protein: CASSLGLKGTQYF.

V is TRBV4-3 and J is TRBJ2-1, with TRBD1 matching 10 bases. The J segment lost 7 bases and the V segment lost 1 base, leaving 7 bases of the junction unmatched. Germline CDR1 reads LGHNA; CDR2 reads YSLEER. The CDR3 covers 16 residues. The CDR3 reads CASSQGQGAWGNEQFF. The CDR3 DNA reads TGCGCCAGCAGCCAAGGACAGGGGGCTTGGGGGAATGAGCAGTTCTTC.